This TCR beta chain appears in the sequencing data of a study of blood T cell repertoires in COVID-19. In the original workflow: It was from reference gene primer amplification that nucleated cell counts were estimated. Generated by immunoSEQ multiplex PCR, the TCRdb table keeps only in-frame clones and is missing some. The D gene and trimming were derived from the DNA, and the V and J assignments and clone size from that table. The repertoire has some 44,000 clones, around nine tenths of them found once; the top ten carry 2.4%. Sequenced: peripheral blood. This receptor was taken from a human donor in a cohort sampled during active COVID-19.

CDR3 sequence reads: CASSSHRAGNTIYF. The DNA for the CDR3 is TGTGCCAGCAGCTCTCACAGGGCTGGAAACACCATATATTTT. The chain couples TRBV3-1 (or the pseudogene TRBV3-2) to TRBJ1-3, with D perhaps matching TRBD1 (6 bases). V lost 5 bases to trimming and J lost 2 bases, with 10 bases between them. Germline V CDR1 and CDR2: LGHDT, YNNKEL (reference sequence). The CDR3 is made up of 14 amino acids.